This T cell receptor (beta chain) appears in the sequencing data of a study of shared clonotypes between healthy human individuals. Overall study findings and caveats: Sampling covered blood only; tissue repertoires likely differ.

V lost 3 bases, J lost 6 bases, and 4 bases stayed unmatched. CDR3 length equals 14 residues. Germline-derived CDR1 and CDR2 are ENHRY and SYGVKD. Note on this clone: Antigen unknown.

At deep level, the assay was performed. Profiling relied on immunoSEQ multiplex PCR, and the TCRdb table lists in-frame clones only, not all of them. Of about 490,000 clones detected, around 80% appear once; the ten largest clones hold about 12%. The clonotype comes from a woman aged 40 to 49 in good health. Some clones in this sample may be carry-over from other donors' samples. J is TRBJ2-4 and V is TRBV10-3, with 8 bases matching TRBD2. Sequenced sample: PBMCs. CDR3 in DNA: TGTGCCATCAGTGATATAGCGGGGAGAAACATTCAGTACTTC. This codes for CAISDIAGRNIQYF.